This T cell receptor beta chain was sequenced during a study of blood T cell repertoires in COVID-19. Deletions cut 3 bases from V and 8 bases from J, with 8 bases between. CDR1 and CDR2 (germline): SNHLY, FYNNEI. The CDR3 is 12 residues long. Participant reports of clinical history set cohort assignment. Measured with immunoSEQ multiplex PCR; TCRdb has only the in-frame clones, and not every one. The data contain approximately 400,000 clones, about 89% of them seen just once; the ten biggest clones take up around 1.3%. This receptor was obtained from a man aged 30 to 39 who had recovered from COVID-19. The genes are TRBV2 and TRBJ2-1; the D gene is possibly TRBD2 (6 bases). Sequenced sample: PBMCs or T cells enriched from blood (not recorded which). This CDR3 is CASSEGGDEQFF. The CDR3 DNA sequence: TGTGCCAGCAGTGAGGGAGGAGATGAGCAGTTCTTC.